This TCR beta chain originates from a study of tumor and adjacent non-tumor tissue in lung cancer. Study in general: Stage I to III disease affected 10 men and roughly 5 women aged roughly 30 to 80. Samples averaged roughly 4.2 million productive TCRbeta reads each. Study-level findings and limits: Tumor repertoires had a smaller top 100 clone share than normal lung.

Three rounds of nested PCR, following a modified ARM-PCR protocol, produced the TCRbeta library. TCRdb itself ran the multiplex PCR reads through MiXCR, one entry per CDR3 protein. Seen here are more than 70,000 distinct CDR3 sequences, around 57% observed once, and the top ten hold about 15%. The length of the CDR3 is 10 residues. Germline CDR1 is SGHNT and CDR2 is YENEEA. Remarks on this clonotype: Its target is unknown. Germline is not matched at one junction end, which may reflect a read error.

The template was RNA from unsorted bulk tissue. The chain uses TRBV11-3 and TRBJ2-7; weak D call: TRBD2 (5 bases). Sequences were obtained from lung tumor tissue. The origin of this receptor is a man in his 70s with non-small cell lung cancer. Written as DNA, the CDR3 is TGTTCCAGCAGGTTCGGGGAGCAGTATTTC. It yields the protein CSSRFGEQYF.